Listed below are T cell receptor beta chains from one sample, sequenced in a study of cytomegalovirus exposure and HLA in healthy donors. Using immunoSEQ multiplex PCR, the repertoire was profiled, and TCRdb retains in-frame clones only, with some absent. The sample holds 100,000 to 150,000 clones, roughly 75% seen once. Sequencing used PBMCs. The receptor set was obtained from a female donor in good health and CMV-seronegative. CDR3s include the opening cysteine and the closing phenylalanine or tryptophan. The order of the fields is CDR3 DNA, CDR3 protein, D gene, clone size, V gene, J gene. The D gene is left open where the match is weak. Part of the rows lack a size; the others show once, few, many or a class for expanded clones.

CDR3 DNA: TGTGCCAGCAGTCCCTCGCGCTATGGCTACACCTTC; CDR3 protein: CASSPSRYGYTF; D gene: -; clone size: -; V gene: TRBV6-5; J gene: TRBJ1-2
CDR3 DNA: TGTGCCAGCAGCTCCTCCGCGGGGGTCACAAATACGCAGTATTTT; CDR3 protein: CASSSSAGVTNTQYF; D gene: TRBD2; clone size: -; V gene: TRBV7-2; J gene: TRBJ2-3
CDR3 DNA: TGTGCCAGCAGCCTGACAGGGGGGGACCAGCCCCAGCATTTT; CDR3 protein: CASSLTGGDQPQHF; D gene: TRBD1; clone size: -; V gene: TRBV9; J gene: TRBJ1-5
CDR3 DNA: TGCGCCAGCAGGATGACTAGCGGGAGTCCGGAGACCCAGTACTTC; CDR3 protein: CASRMTSGSPETQYF; D gene: TRBD2; clone size: -; V gene: TRBV4-1; J gene: TRBJ2-5
CDR3 DNA: TGTGCCAGCAGTTTCCTAGCGCACGGCACTGAAGCTTTCTTT; CDR3 protein: CASSFLAHGTEAFF; D gene: -; clone size: -; V gene: TRBV5-6; J gene: TRBJ1-1
CDR3 DNA: TGTGCCAGCAGTTTTTCCTCTGAGTTGAGCACCGGGGAGCTGTTTTTT; CDR3 protein: CASSFSSELSTGELFF; D gene: -; clone size: -; V gene: TRBV28; J gene: TRBJ2-2
CDR3 DNA: TGTGCCAGCAGCACCCGGGACAGGGACTACGAGCAGTACTTC; CDR3 protein: CASSTRDRDYEQYF; D gene: TRBD1; clone size: -; V gene: TRBV11-2; J gene: TRBJ2-7
CDR3 DNA: TGTGCCAGCAGCTTAGCTACGGGACTATACTACGAGCAGTACTTC; CDR3 protein: CASSLATGLYYEQYF; D gene: TRBD2; clone size: few; V gene: TRBV11-2; J gene: TRBJ2-7
CDR3 DNA: TGTGCCAGCTCACCCACAGTCTCTATAGAGACCCAGTACTTC; CDR3 protein: CASSPTVSIETQYF; D gene: -; clone size: -; V gene: TRBV18; J gene: TRBJ2-5
CDR3 DNA: TGTGCCAGCAGCAACCGGGACAGCGAAGCTTTCTTT; CDR3 protein: CASSNRDSEAFF; D gene: TRBD1; clone size: -; V gene: TRBV5-6; J gene: TRBJ1-1
CDR3 DNA: TGCGCCAGCAGCTTGGGTTCAGGGGGCGTCCCTCGTGAGCAGTACTTC; CDR3 protein: CASSLGSGGVPREQYF; D gene: TRBD1; clone size: -; V gene: TRBV5-1; J gene: TRBJ2-7
CDR3 DNA: TGTGCCAGTAAAGACAGAAGCTCTGGGGCCAACGTCCTGACTTTC; CDR3 protein: CASKDRSSGANVLTF; D gene: -; clone size: -; V gene: TRBV19; J gene: TRBJ2-6
CDR3 DNA: TGTGCCAGCAGCCCCCAGCGGGGTGTCTACGAGCAGTACTTC; CDR3 protein: CASSPQRGVYEQYF; D gene: TRBD2; clone size: few; V gene: TRBV2; J gene: TRBJ2-7
CDR3 DNA: TGTGCCAGCTCACCATCACTAGCGGAGTACAATGAGCAGTTCTTC; CDR3 protein: CASSPSLAEYNEQFF; D gene: TRBD2; clone size: -; V gene: TRBV18; J gene: TRBJ2-1
CDR3 DNA: TGTGCCAGCAGTAACCTCAGGGATGGAAAACTGTTTTTT; CDR3 protein: CASSNLRDGKLFF; D gene: -; clone size: -; V gene: TRBV6-5; J gene: TRBJ1-4
CDR3 DNA: TGTGCCAGCTCACCTAGGGGGGGTCGGACTGAAGCTTTCTTT; CDR3 protein: CASSPRGGRTEAFF; D gene: -; clone size: once; V gene: TRBV18; J gene: TRBJ1-1
CDR3 DNA: TGTGCTAGCGCTACAAGGGTTCGGGAGCGGCGGACTGAAGCTTTCTTT; CDR3 protein: CASATRVRERRTEAFF; D gene: -; clone size: -; V gene: TRBV12-5; J gene: TRBJ1-1
CDR3 DNA: TGTGCCAGCAGCTTAGCGCAAAGTCTCATAGACACAGATACGCAGTATTTT; CDR3 protein: CASSLAQSLIDTDTQYF; D gene: -; clone size: -; V gene: TRBV7-6; J gene: TRBJ2-3
CDR3 DNA: TGTGCCAGCAGCTCTCAGGGGCAGGGCACCGGGGAGCTGTTTTTT; CDR3 protein: CASSSQGQGTGELFF; D gene: -; clone size: -; V gene: TRBV11-2; J gene: TRBJ2-2
CDR3 DNA: TGTGCCAGCAGCGTCGTCGGACAGAGTCCAGATACGCAGTATTTT; CDR3 protein: CASSVVGQSPDTQYF; D gene: -; clone size: -; V gene: TRBV9; J gene: TRBJ2-3
CDR3 DNA: TGTGCCAGCAGCCCTCGGACTAGCGCGAACACCGGGGAGCTGTTTTTT; CDR3 protein: CASSPRTSANTGELFF; D gene: TRBD2; clone size: -; V gene: TRBV7-8; J gene: TRBJ2-2
CDR3 DNA: TGCGCCAGCAGCCCCCTTGGGAGGGCTGCTGAAAAACTGTTTTTT; CDR3 protein: CASSPLGRAAEKLFF; D gene: -; clone size: few; V gene: TRBV4-1; J gene: TRBJ1-4
CDR3 DNA: TGTTCCAGCAGCTTTGGGACACAAACTGAAGCTTTCTTT; CDR3 protein: CSSSFGTQTEAFF; D gene: -; clone size: -; V gene: TRBV7-9; J gene: TRBJ1-1
CDR3 DNA: TGTGCCAGCAGCTCTCCAGGCTACAATGAGCAGTTCTTC; CDR3 protein: CASSSPGYNEQFF; D gene: -; clone size: once; V gene: TRBV7-2; J gene: TRBJ2-1
CDR3 DNA: TGTGCCAGTAGTATAGACGGCAGGGGGCGTCGCGAGCAGTACTTC; CDR3 protein: CASSIDGRGRREQYF; D gene: TRBD1; clone size: few; V gene: TRBV19; J gene: TRBJ2-7
CDR3 DNA: TGTTCCAGCAGCCGGGGGGACTTTGGCTACACCTTC; CDR3 protein: CSSSRGDFGYTF; D gene: -; clone size: -; V gene: TRBV7-9; J gene: TRBJ1-2
CDR3 DNA: TGTGCCAGCAGTGAGCGGGAGGTCGGGGAGCTGTTTTTT; CDR3 protein: CASSEREVGELFF; D gene: TRBD2; clone size: -; V gene: TRBV2; J gene: TRBJ2-2
CDR3 DNA: TGTGCCAGCAGCTTGGGGGACTACAGGGGGAGCGGCACTGAAGCTTTCTTT; CDR3 protein: CASSLGDYRGSGTEAFF; D gene: TRBD1; clone size: -; V gene: TRBV5-4; J gene: TRBJ1-1
CDR3 DNA: TGTGCCAGCAGAGACCAGGGACTTCCTTCTAAAGCTTTCTTT; CDR3 protein: CASRDQGLPSKAFF; D gene: -; clone size: -; V gene: TRBV2; J gene: TRBJ1-1
CDR3 DNA: TGTGCCAGCAGTTTGGGGAGAGCTGGCTACACCTTC; CDR3 protein: CASSLGRAGYTF; D gene: -; clone size: -; V gene: TRBV28; J gene: TRBJ1-2
CDR3 DNA: TGTGCCAGCGGACTTCTCTCTGGGGCCAACGTCCTGACTTTC; CDR3 protein: CASGLLSGANVLTF; D gene: -; clone size: -; V gene: TRBV28; J gene: TRBJ2-6